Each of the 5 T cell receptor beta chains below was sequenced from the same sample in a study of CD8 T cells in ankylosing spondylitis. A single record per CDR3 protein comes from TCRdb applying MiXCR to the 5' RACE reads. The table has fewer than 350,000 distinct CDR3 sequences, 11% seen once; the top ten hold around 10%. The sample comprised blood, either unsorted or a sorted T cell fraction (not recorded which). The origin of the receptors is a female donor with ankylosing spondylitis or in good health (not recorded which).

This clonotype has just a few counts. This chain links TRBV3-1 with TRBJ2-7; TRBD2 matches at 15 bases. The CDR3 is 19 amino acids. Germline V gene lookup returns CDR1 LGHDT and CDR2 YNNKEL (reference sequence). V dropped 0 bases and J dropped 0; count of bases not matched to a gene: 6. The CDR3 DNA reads TGTGCCAGCAGCCAAGAAGTAGGGACTAGCGGGAGGAGCTCCTACGAGCAGTACTTC. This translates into CASSQEVGTSGRSSYEQYF.

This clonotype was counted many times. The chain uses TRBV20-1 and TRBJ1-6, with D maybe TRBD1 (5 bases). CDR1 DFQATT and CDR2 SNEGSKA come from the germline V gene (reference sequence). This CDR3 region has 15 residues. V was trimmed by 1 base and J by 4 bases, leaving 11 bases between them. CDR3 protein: CSARGDGGYNSPLHF. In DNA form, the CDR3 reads TGCAGTGCTAGAGGCGACGGGGGTTATAATTCACCCCTCCACTTT.

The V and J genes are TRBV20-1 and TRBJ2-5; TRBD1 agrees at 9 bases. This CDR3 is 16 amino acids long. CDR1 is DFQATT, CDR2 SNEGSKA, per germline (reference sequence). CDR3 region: CCARRVRTGDVETQYF. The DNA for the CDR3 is TGCTGCGCTAGGAGAGTCCGGACAGGGGACGTGGAGACCCAGTACTTC.

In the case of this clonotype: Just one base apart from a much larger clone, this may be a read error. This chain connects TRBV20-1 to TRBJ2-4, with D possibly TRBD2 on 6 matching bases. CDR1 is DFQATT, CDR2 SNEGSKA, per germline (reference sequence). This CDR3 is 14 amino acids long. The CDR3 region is CSARDGKGGDIQHF. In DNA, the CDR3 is TGCAGTGCTAGAGATGGAAAGGGAGGCGACATTCAGCACTTC.

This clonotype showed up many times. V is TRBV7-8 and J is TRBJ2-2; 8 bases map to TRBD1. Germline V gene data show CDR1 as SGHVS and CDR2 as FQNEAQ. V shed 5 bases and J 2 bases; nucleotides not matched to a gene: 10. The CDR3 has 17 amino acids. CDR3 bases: TGTGCCAGCAGCCGAGCGATGACAGGGGTAAACACCGGGGAGCTGTTTTTT. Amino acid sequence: CASSRAMTGVNTGELFF.